Each of the 26 T cell receptor beta chains below was sequenced from the same sample in a study of T cells in Graves' hyperthyroidism and ophthalmopathy (dated by TCRdb to the late 2010s). The library relied on multiplex PCR. TCRdb shows the sequencer as Illumina HiSeq 2000. The TCR beta CDR3 regions were amplified from RNA transcripts. The first round of RT-PCR for the TCR CDR3 was performed with the HTBI primer set and the Qiagen OneStep RT-PCR kit. TCRdb cleaned the public reads at Q25 with fastp, built clones with MiXCR and kept in-frame beta chains. Each entry is one CDR3 protein sequence, shown with its most common DNA and genes. This sample holds under 750,000 distinct CDR3 sequences; approximately 19% were observed only once. 16% of the sample lies in the top ten. What was sequenced was blood. These receptors came from a woman in her fifties or sixties with Graves' hyperthyroidism that later progressed to Graves' ophthalmopathy.

This clonotype was observed at least ten times. The chain joins TRBV6-5 to TRBJ2-3; D uncertain. The CDR3 is made up of 15 amino acids. The V gene's germline CDR1 is MNHEY and CDR2 SVGAGI. With 2 bases removed from V and 1 base from J, the gap between germline ends came to 10 bases. This CDR3 is CASSYVQIRTDTQYF. DNA of the CDR3: TGTGCCAGCAGTTACGTACAGATTCGCACAGATACGCAGTATTTT.

J is TRBJ1-3 and V is TRBV9; D remains ambiguous. The CDR3 runs to 14 residues. V dropped 0 bases and J dropped 8 bases, with 12 bases sitting between them. CDR1 is SGDLS, CDR2 YYNGEE, per germline. The CDR3 DNA follows: TGTGCCAGCAGCGTAGCTCCTCAAGGAGACACCATATATTTT. It yields the protein CASSVAPQGDTIYF.

This clonotype was counted at least ten times. The rearrangement joins TRBV12-3 or TRBV12-4 to TRBJ2-1, with TRBD1 identical over 11 bases. Trimming at V came to 3 bases and at J to 5 bases, leaving 6 bases not matched to a gene. This CDR3 region has 16 residues. The CDR3 DNA is TGTGCCAGCAGTTTTAGCGGACAGGGGGCCCACAATGAGCAGTTCTTC. Translated: CASSFSGQGAHNEQFF.

This clonotype was seen a few times. The chain recombines TRBV7-2 with TRBJ1-6; D gene unclear. The CDR3 extends over 15 amino acids. V was cut by 1 base and J by 8 bases, with 12 bases left in between. Germline loops: CDR1 SGHTA, CDR2 FQGNSA. Here the CDR3 reads CASSLDGQVDSPLHF. DNA of the CDR3: TGTGCCAGCAGCTTAGATGGGCAGGTCGATTCACCCCTCCACTTT.

This chain joins TRBV7-9 and TRBJ2-1, with 11 bases lining up with TRBD2. Germline CDR1 reads SEHNR; CDR2 reads FQNEAQ (reference sequence). This CDR3 is built from 16 residues. After removal of 4 bases from V and 8 bases from J, the junction contained 10 bases not matched to a gene. The CDR3 nucleotides read TGTGCCAGCAGCTCATTAGCGGGGGGGCCGGAGGATGAGCAGTTCTTC. As protein: CASSSLAGGPEDEQFF.

J is TRBJ1-2 and V is TRBV5-6, with D possibly TRBD1 on 5 matching bases. The CDR3 sequence is 15 residues long. V was cut by 0 bases and J by 4 bases, with 13 bases left in between. Germline-derived CDR1 and CDR2 are SGHDT and YYEEEE. The CDR3 protein is CASSLVRAPIYGYTF. The DNA for the CDR3 is TGTGCCAGCAGCTTGGTCAGGGCCCCCATCTATGGCTACACCTTC.

The chain is built from TRBV19 and TRBJ1-5; D is ambiguous. CDR1 LNHDA and CDR2 SQIVND come from the germline V gene (reference sequence). Trimming took off 10 bases at V and 6 bases at J, with 16 bases between the two ends. The CDR3 contains 13 residues. CDR3 region: CATGLLWGQPQHF. The DNA for the CDR3 is TGTGCCACTGGACTGCTGTGGGGTCAGCCCCAGCATTTT.

This sequence joins TRBV6-1 and TRBJ2-2, with no clear D. The germline V gene has CDR1 MNHNS and CDR2 SASEGT. This CDR3 has 12 amino acids. Trimming removed 4 bases from V and 5 bases from J, with 5 bases in between. CDR3 sequence (DNA): TGTGCCAGCAGTGCACTGACCGGGGAGCTGTTTTTT. As protein: CASSALTGELFF.

This chain uses TRBV6-1 with TRBJ2-1; D gene uncertain. Between the trimmed V and J ends, which lost 5 bases and 4 bases, there was a span of 15 bases. This CDR3 is 15 amino acids long. The V gene's germline CDR1 is MNHNS and CDR2 SASEGT. CDR3 in amino acids: CASSPPRSRYNEQFF. DNA of the CDR3: TGTGCCAGCAGTCCCCCTAGATCGCGGTACAATGAGCAGTTCTTC.

This clonotype was detected a few times. The chain employs TRBV5-6 and TRBJ2-5, with 10 bases that match TRBD1. Germline V gene lookup returns CDR1 SGHDT and CDR2 YYEEEE. CDR3 length: 15 residues. J was trimmed by 4 bases and V by 3 bases; bases with no gene match: 6. CDR3 region: CASSWQTGGLETQYF. The CDR3 DNA follows: TGTGCCAGCAGCTGGCAGACAGGGGGCTTAGAGACCCAGTACTTC.

This chain uses TRBV7-2 with TRBJ2-1; D is uncertain. The V end was cut by 1 base, the J end by 9 bases, with 10 bases between. CDR3 length: 13 amino acids. From germline, CDR1 is SGHTA and CDR2 FQGNSA. The CDR3 protein is CASSLDLWAEQFF. Written as DNA, the CDR3 is TGTGCCAGCAGCTTAGATCTGTGGGCTGAGCAGTTCTTC.

This clonotype was found many times. The chain employs TRBV5-1 and TRBJ1-5; D not certain. The CDR3 is made up of 15 amino acids. V was shortened by 0 bases and J by 0 bases, with 7 bases between the two germline ends. Looked up from germline, CDR1 is SGHRS and CDR2 is YFSETQ. CDR3 amino acids: CASSLAQYSNQPQHF. Written as DNA, the CDR3 is TGCGCCAGCAGCTTGGCGCAGTATAGCAATCAGCCCCAGCATTTT.

The chain couples TRBV12-3 or TRBV12-4 to TRBJ2-1; 12 bases agree with TRBD2. V shed 7 bases, J shed 12 bases, and the junction held 16 bases outside the gene matches. This CDR3 contains 16 residues. CDR3 region: CASTPGLAGGRKVQFF. CDR3 coding DNA: TGTGCCAGCACCCCAGGGCTAGCGGGGGGGCGAAAGGTGCAGTTCTTC.

V and J are TRBV5-8 and TRBJ1-2; D is undetermined. The V gene lost 0 bases and the J gene lost 5 bases, with 11 bases spanning the gap. Looked up from germline, CDR1 is SGHTS and CDR2 is YDEGEE. CDR3 length: 14 amino acids. Written as DNA, the CDR3 is TGTGCCAGCAGCTTGGTGGCCGGGATGTATGGCTACACCTTC. Its protein is CASSLVAGMYGYTF.

The chain carries TRBV27 and TRBJ2-2, with D unresolved. Trimming cost V 2 bases and J 3 bases, with 13 bases left between them. Per the germline V gene, CDR1 is MNHEY and CDR2 is SMNVEV (reference sequence). The CDR3 length is 16 residues. CDR3 nucleotide sequence: TGTGCCAGCAGTTTAGTCCTTCCCGCGGACACCGGGGAGCTGTTTTTT. It yields the protein CASSLVLPADTGELFF.

The table lists this clonotype with many counts. The V and J genes are TRBV5-1 and TRBJ2-3; the D is unclear. This CDR3 has 15 amino acids. V lost 3 bases, J lost 0 bases, and 11 bases lay in between. The germline gives CDR1 SGHRS, CDR2 YFSETQ. The CDR3 DNA sequence: TGCGCCAGCAGCTCCGCGACAAGGAGCACAGATACGCAGTATTTT. Translated: CASSSATRSTDTQYF.

This clonotype was detected a few times. The CDR3 protein is CAIMTNSGNTIYF. CDR3 nucleotide sequence: TGTGCCATCATGACAAACTCTGGAAACACCATATATTTT. The V and J genes are TRBV10-3 and TRBJ1-3, with D hard to call. Looked up from germline, CDR1 is ENHRY and CDR2 is SYGVKD. CDR3 length: 13 residues. V was cut by 7 bases and J by 0 bases, with 7 bases left in between.

The chain is built from TRBV15 and TRBJ2-2; tentatively, D is TRBD2 (7 bases). The germline V gene encodes CDR1 LNHNV and CDR2 YYDKDF (reference sequence). The V and J ends lost 0 bases and 3 bases respectively, with 14 bases between them. This CDR3 region has 17 residues. CDR3: CATSRDRGAGDTGELFF. For the CDR3, the DNA is TGTGCCACCAGCAGAGATCGGGGGGCGGGGGACACCGGGGAGCTGTTTTTT.

In its sample, this clonotype was seen many times. DNA of the CDR3: TGCAGTGCTAGAGATTTCGGGTTGAACACTGAAGCTTTCTTT. Its protein is CSARDFGLNTEAFF. The V call is TRBV20-1, the J call TRBJ1-1, with D unresolved. CDR3 length equals 14 residues. In germline, CDR1 is DFQATT, CDR2 SNEGSKA (reference sequence). Trimming removed 0 bases at V and 0 bases at J, with 8 bases between.

This clonotype was seen only a few times. CDR3 coding DNA: TGTGCCAGCAGCTTATTCCTGCAGGGCGGTGGAAACACCATATATTTT. Amino acid sequence: CASSLFLQGGGNTIYF. The chain recombines TRBV7-6 with TRBJ1-3, with D perhaps matching TRBD1 (5 bases). V was pared by 2 bases and J by 3 bases, with 14 bases between. Germline CDR1 and CDR2: SGHVS and FNYEAQ. The CDR3 length is 16 residues.

This clonotype has a count of ten or more. V usage is TRBV5-8 and J usage is TRBJ2-7, with TRBD1 matching over 7 bases. Germline CDR1 and CDR2: SGHTS and YDEGEE. The CDR3 consists of 16 residues. V lost 1 base and J lost 3; bases outside the gene matches: 10. The CDR3 DNA reads TGTGCCAGCAGCTTGATGACCGGGACAGTAGACTACGAGCAGTACTTC. Translation: CASSLMTGTVDYEQYF.

This clonotype has only a few counts. The chain links TRBV29-1 to TRBJ2-2; D possibly uses TRBD1 or TRBD2 (5 bases each). Germline V gives CDR1 SQVTM, CDR2 ANQGSEA. The V gene lost 6 bases and the J gene lost 4 bases, with 9 bases spanning the gap. The CDR3 is 12 amino acids. CDR3 amino acids: CSVPGATGELFF. The CDR3, as DNA: TGCAGCGTCCCCGGGGCCACCGGGGAGCTGTTTTTT.

This clonotype was counted many times. The chain is built from TRBV20-1 and TRBJ2-1, with unresolved D. Germline V gene lookup returns CDR1 DFQATT and CDR2 SNEGSKA (reference sequence). Trimming took off 5 bases at V and 3 bases at J, with 5 bases between the two ends. The CDR3 extends over 11 amino acids. In DNA form, the CDR3 reads TGCAGTGCTCCAATCTACAATGAGCAGTTCTTC. Translated: CSAPIYNEQFF.

CDR3 loop: CASSRPAGLNEQFF. In DNA form, the CDR3 reads TGCGCCAGCAGCCGCCCAGCCGGCCTTAATGAGCAGTTCTTC. The chain combines TRBV4-1 with TRBJ2-1, with unresolved D. This CDR3 is 14 amino acids long. From germline, CDR1 is MGHRA and CDR2 YSYEKL. Trimming removed 4 bases at V and 7 bases at J, with 14 bases between.

The rearrangement links TRBV10-1 to TRBJ2-5; weak D call: TRBD2 (6 bases). Germline V gives CDR1 WNHNN, CDR2 SYGVQD (reference sequence). This CDR3 spans 14 amino acids. With 2 bases removed from V and 5 bases from J, the gap between germline ends came to 12 bases. In DNA, the CDR3 is TGCGCCAGCAGTGAGATGGGGGGAGAGGAGACCCAGTACTTC. Residues: CASSEMGGEETQYF.

This clonotype has at least ten counts. This chain uses TRBV11-2 with TRBJ2-7; D possibly corresponds to TRBD2 (6 bases). The CDR3 consists of 16 residues. Trimming removed 5 bases from V and 9 bases from J, with 26 bases in between. Germline V lookup: CDR1 SGHAT, CDR2 FQNNGV. CDR3 protein: CASSNPTTGWGDGQYF. The DNA for the CDR3 is TGTGCCAGCAGCAATCCTACAACAGGATGGGGGGACGGGCAGTACTTC.